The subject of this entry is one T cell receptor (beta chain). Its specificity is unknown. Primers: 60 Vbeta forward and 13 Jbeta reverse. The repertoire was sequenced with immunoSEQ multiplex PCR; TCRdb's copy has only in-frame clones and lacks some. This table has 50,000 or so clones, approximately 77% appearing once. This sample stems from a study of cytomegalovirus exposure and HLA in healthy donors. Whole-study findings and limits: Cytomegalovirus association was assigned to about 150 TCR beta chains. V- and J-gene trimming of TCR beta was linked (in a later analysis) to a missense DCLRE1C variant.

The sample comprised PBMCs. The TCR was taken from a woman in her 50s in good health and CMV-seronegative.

In DNA, the CDR3 is TGCGCCAGCAGCTTGTCAGGGGGCTACGAGCAGTACTTC. This translates into CASSLSGGYEQYF. The J gene is TRBJ2-7, the V gene TRBV5-1, with 7 positions matching TRBD1. J was trimmed by 3 bases and V by 1 base; bases with no gene match: 1. CDR3 size: 13 residues. Germline CDR1 SGHRS, CDR2 YFSETQ.